Shown below are 2 T cell receptor beta chains from a single sample sequenced in a study of blood T cell repertoires in COVID-19. Data came from immunoSEQ multiplex PCR; TCRdb stores just in-frame clones and leaves some out. The sample gives 55,000 to 75,000 clones, around 86% of which show up once; 3.2% is in the top ten. Sequencing was done on a sample of peripheral blood. Source of these receptors: a man aged 50 or older with active COVID-19.

V and J are TRBV11-1 and TRBJ2-2; 10 bases fit TRBD2. The germline gives CDR1 SGHAT, CDR2 FQDESV (reference sequence). Trimming at V came to 2 bases and at J to 7 bases, leaving 7 bases not matched to a gene. CDR3 length equals 16 residues. The chain's CDR3 is CASSLSAGGEHGELFF. The CDR3 DNA reads TGTGCCAGCAGCTTATCAGCGGGAGGGGAACACGGGGAGCTGTTTTTT.

This clone was observed a single time. The chain uses TRBV3-1 (or the pseudogene TRBV3-2) and TRBJ2-3; 7 nucleotides line up with TRBD2. The V gene's germline CDR1 is LGHDT and CDR2 YNNKEL (reference sequence). The CDR3 sequence is 15 residues long. The J segment lost 2 bases and the V segment lost 5 bases, leaving 7 bases of the junction unmatched. CDR3 DNA: TGTGCCAGCAGCTCCACTAGCGAGAACACAGATACGCAGTATTTT. The encoded protein is CASSSTSENTDTQYF.